This T cell receptor beta chain was identified during a study of cytomegalovirus exposure and HLA in healthy donors. Study background: From donors who were HLA-typed, an early data release held around 80 million unique TCRs.

Amplification used 60 Vbeta primers and 13 Jbeta primers. The data were produced by immunoSEQ multiplex PCR, yet TCRdb's version contains in-frame clones alone and is incomplete. The table has approximately 100,000 clones, approximately 78% seen once. The table lists this clone with a count of one. The source is a man between 35 and 55 years old in good health and CMV-seronegative. What was sequenced was PBMCs.

The CDR3 region has the DNA TGTGCCAGCAGCCTCCACCGGGACAGCCGCTCCTATAATTCACCCCTCCACTTT. Encoded protein: CASSLHRDSRSYNSPLHF. The chain joins TRBV5-8 to TRBJ1-6; 7 nucleotides line up with TRBD1. Germline values: CDR1 SGHTS, CDR2 YDEGEE. The length of the CDR3 is 18 residues. Trimming removed 4 bases from V and 0 bases from J; junction bases left unmatched: 10.